The 7 T cell receptor beta chains given below trace back to one sample, sequenced in a study of blood T cell repertoires in COVID-19. TCRdb keeps only in-frame clones here, not all; method: immunoSEQ multiplex PCR. The sample lists 120,000 to 150,000 clones; approximately 80% were seen once. Sequenced: peripheral blood. The receptors were gathered from a woman aged 45-60 years in a cohort sampled during active or convalescent COVID-19.

V gene TRBV27 combines with J gene TRBJ1-2; a possible D gene is TRBD1 (6 bases). V gave up 4 bases and J gave up 4 bases, with 16 bases separating them. Germline values: CDR1 MNHEY, CDR2 SMNVEV (reference sequence). The CDR3 extends over 15 amino acids. The CDR3 here is CASSSLQGSVYGYTF. The CDR3 DNA reads TGTGCCAGCAGTTCTCTACAGGGCTCGGTCTATGGCTACACCTTC.

The CDR3 DNA reads TGCGCCAGCAATCTGGGACAGGGAGAGTCACCCCTCCACTTT. It specifies CASNLGQGESPLHF. The rearrangement uses TRBV5-1 and TRBJ1-6; TRBD1 aligns across 9 bases. This CDR3 region has 14 residues. Germline V CDR1 and CDR2: SGHRS, YFSETQ. With 6 bases clipped from V and 10 bases from J, the junction kept 8 bases outside the gene matches.

This rearrangement joins TRBV7-8 to TRBJ2-7; 9 bases line up with TRBD1. V shed 6 bases and J 3 bases; nucleotides not matched to a gene: 12. This CDR3 region has 16 residues. Looked up from germline, CDR1 is SGHVS and CDR2 is FQNEAQ. CDR3 residues: CASSPGGLDRGYEQYF. The CDR3 nucleotides read TGTGCCAGCAGTCCAGGAGGCCTGGACAGGGGCTACGAGCAGTACTTC.

The chain couples TRBV9 to TRBJ1-1; possibly TRBD1 for D (6 bases). V was clipped by 4 bases and J by 1 base, with 20 bases between them. The CDR3 spans 17 residues. The germline V gene encodes CDR1 SGDLS and CDR2 YYNGEE. The CDR3 loop reads CASSPRRGGLSNTEAFF. Written as DNA, the CDR3 is TGTGCCAGCAGCCCCCGAAGGGGGGGGCTCTCGAACACTGAAGCTTTCTTT.

The gene calls are TRBV7-9 and TRBJ2-3; 9 bases agree with TRBD2. This CDR3 is built from 19 residues. V lost 2 bases, J lost 3 bases, and 15 bases stayed unmatched. Germline lookup yields CDR1 SEHNR and CDR2 FQNEAQ (reference sequence). CDR3 amino acids: CASSLTLGYSGGGTDTQYF. The CDR3 DNA is TGTGCCAGCAGCTTAACTCTAGGGTATAGCGGGGGAGGTACAGATACGCAGTATTTT.

The chain uses TRBV5-1 and TRBJ1-1; weak D call: TRBD1 (6 bases). Trimming left V 4 bases short and J 8 bases short, with 21 bases between. CDR1 and CDR2 from the germline V gene are SGHRS and YFSETQ. The CDR3 consists of 15 residues. CDR3: CASSVDPTGTGEAFF. The CDR3 bases are TGCGCCAGCAGCGTGGACCCCACAGGGACGGGCGAAGCTTTCTTT.

The chain combines TRBV6-5 with TRBJ1-2, with D unresolved. The CDR3 runs 13 residues. The V and J ends lost 3 bases and 5 bases respectively, with 10 bases between them. The germline gives CDR1 MNHEY, CDR2 SVGAGI. CDR3 coding DNA: TGTGCCAGCAGTTATTCTTCCCGTTATGGCTACACCTTC. It encodes CASSYSSRYGYTF.